These 26 T cell receptor beta chains came from one sample sequenced in a study of CD8 T cells in Susac syndrome. The RNA, roughly 0.45 to 1 ug, was put through reverse transcription using random hexamers. Using its own MiXCR run on the immunoSEQ multiplex PCR reads, TCRdb lists one record per CDR3 protein. This sample has more than 120,000 distinct CDR3 sequences, with less than 95% found just once. Sample: CD4+ T cells from PBMCs. Receptors were obtained from a human donor in good health.

The CDR3 DNA reads TGTGCCAGCAGTCCCCTTAGGGGCGGGGGTTCCTACAATGAGCAGTTCTTC. Amino acid sequence: CASSPLRGGGSYNEQFF. This chain joins TRBV12-3 or TRBV12-4 and TRBJ2-1; 7 positions match TRBD2. V was clipped by 5 bases and J by 1 base; unmatched bases: 11. CDR3 length: 17 residues.

This chain uses TRBV18 with TRBJ2-5; 7 bases are shared with TRBD1. V gave up 0 bases and J gave up 5 bases; unmatched junction bases: 6. Germline CDR1 reads KGHSH; CDR2 reads LQKENI. CDR3 length: 15 residues. The CDR3 protein is CASSPPGGSGETQYF. The CDR3 bases are TGTGCCAGCTCACCACCAGGGGGCTCAGGGGAGACCCAGTACTTC.

The J gene is TRBJ2-7, the V gene TRBV5-1, with 7 nucleotides matching TRBD1. The trim removed 2 bases at V and 4 bases at J, leaving 3 bases unmatched. The CDR3 loop spans 13 amino acids. In germline, CDR1 is SGHRS, CDR2 YFSETQ. The CDR3, as DNA: TGCGCCAGCAGCTTTGCAGGGGGATACGAGCAGTACTTC. Encoded protein: CASSFAGGYEQYF. Variable domain in full (rest from reference TRBV5-1 and TRBJ2-7): KAGVTQTPRYLIKTRGQQVTLSCSPISGHRSVSWYQQTPGQGLQFLFEYFSETQRNKGNFPGRFSGRQFSNSRSEMNVSTLELGDSALYLCASSFAGGYEQYFGPGTRLTVT.

This clonotype is a singleton in its sample. V gene TRBV7-9 combines with J gene TRBJ2-6; weak D call: TRBD2 (6 bases). Germline V gene sequence: CDR1 SEHNR, CDR2 FQNEAQ (reference sequence). There are 17 residues in the CDR3. Trimming cost V 5 bases and J 0 bases, with 14 bases left between them. CDR3 sequence: CASSDRDLGSGANVLTF. The CDR3 DNA follows: TGTGCCAGCAGCGACCGGGACTTAGGCTCTGGGGCCAACGTCCTGACTTTC.

The chain uses TRBV27 and TRBJ2-2; 7 positions match TRBD2. V trimming: 7 bases; J trimming: 1 base; junction bases outside the gene matches: 6. Per germline, CDR1 MNHEY and CDR2 SMNVEV (reference sequence). CDR3 length: 15 residues. CDR3 bases: TGTGCCAGCATGCGGGAGCCCTTGAACACCGGGGAGCTGTTTTTT. This gives the protein CASMREPLNTGELFF.

This clonotype was found once. The CDR3 region is CSARDSGKEGYEQYF. CDR3 DNA sequence: TGCAGTGCTAGAGATTCAGGGAAAGAGGGTTACGAGCAGTACTTC. The chain couples TRBV20-1 to TRBJ2-7; perhaps D is TRBD1 or TRBD2 (5 bases each). Germline V gives CDR1 DFQATT, CDR2 SNEGSKA (reference sequence). The CDR3 sequence is 15 residues long. Trimming took off 0 bases at V and 4 bases at J, with 16 bases between the two ends.

The rearrangement uses TRBV2 and TRBJ2-7, with 7 nucleotides matching TRBD1. The CDR3 has 13 residues. CDR1 and CDR2 (germline): SNHLY, FYNNEI. The V and J ends lost 6 bases and 3 bases, in that order; junction bases with no gene match: 5. The CDR3 DNA is TGTGCCAGCAGGATGTCAGGGGGCTACGAGCAGTACTTC. It is translated as CASRMSGGYEQYF.

The V and J genes are TRBV24-1 and TRBJ2-1; 11 bases fit TRBD2. CDR1 KGHDR and CDR2 SFDVKD come from the germline V gene. The CDR3 totals 14 residues. Germline trimming cut 5 bases from V and 6 bases from J; bases unmatched to any gene: 2. The CDR3 nucleotides read TGTGCCACCAGTGTAGCGGGGGGGGCCAATGAGCAGTTCTTC. As protein: CATSVAGGANEQFF.

This chain links TRBV7-9 with TRBJ2-3, with D possibly being TRBD1 (5 bases). The germline V gene has CDR1 SEHNR and CDR2 FQNEAQ (reference sequence). Trimming took off 5 bases at V and 2 bases at J, with 11 bases between the two ends. This CDR3 comprises 14 residues. The CDR3, as DNA: TGTGCCAGCAGCCAGGGCAGGCCCACAGATACGCAGTATTTT. Amino acid sequence: CASSQGRPTDTQYF.

The V and J genes are TRBV29-1 and TRBJ1-2; 7 bases map to TRBD1. V shed 7 bases, J shed 3 bases, and the junction held 5 bases outside the gene matches. Germline values: CDR1 SQVTM, CDR2 ANQGSEA. This CDR3 is 12 amino acids long. The CDR3: CSAGTVDYGYTF. DNA of the CDR3: TGCAGCGCAGGGACAGTCGACTATGGCTACACCTTC.

The chain is built from TRBV6-6 and TRBJ2-2, with 11 bases lining up with TRBD1. Germline V gives CDR1 MNHNY, CDR2 SVGAGI (reference sequence). J lost 3 bases, V lost 7 bases, and 4 bases had no gene match. The CDR3 consists of 15 residues. The CDR3 DNA sequence: TGTGCCAGCACTCCGGACAGGGGGCACACCGGGGAGCTGTTTTTT. Encoded protein: CASTPDRGHTGELFF.

The rearrangement uses TRBV9 and TRBJ2-5; the D gene is possibly TRBD2 (6 bases). There are 15 residues in the CDR3. Germline assignment: CDR1 SGDLS and CDR2 YYNGEE. V lost 3 bases and J 1 base, leaving 13 bases between the germline ends. This chain's CDR3 is CASSAQLAPQETQYF. The CDR3 DNA sequence: TGTGCCAGCAGCGCCCAGCTAGCGCCCCAAGAGACCCAGTACTTC.

The V and J genes are TRBV19 and TRBJ2-2; 7 bases agree with TRBD1. This CDR3 is built from 16 residues. The germline gives CDR1 LNHDA, CDR2 SQIVND (reference sequence). The V gene end was trimmed by 3 bases and the J gene end by 5 bases; junction bases not matched to a gene: 9. CDR3 in amino acids: CASSIPTGAGTGELFF. The CDR3 bases are TGTGCCAGTAGTATTCCCACAGGGGCGGGTACCGGGGAGCTGTTTTTT.

CDR3 amino acids: CASSAGRRDTQYF. The CDR3 DNA reads TGTGCCAGCAGTGCAGGGCGTCGAGATACGCAGTATTTT. The chain links TRBV5-6 to TRBJ2-3; D is possibly TRBD1 (5 bases). CDR1 and CDR2 (germline): SGHDT, YYEEEE. V shed 5 bases and J shed 5 bases, with 12 bases lying between them. The CDR3 extends over 13 amino acids.

The gene calls are TRBV29-1 and TRBJ2-7, with 8 bases aligning to TRBD1. The CDR3 covers 12 residues. Per the germline V gene, CDR1 is SQVTM and CDR2 is ANQGSEA. V was clipped by 6 bases and J by 5 bases; unmatched bases: 6. CDR3 in DNA: TGCAGCGTGACGCTGACAGGGGACGAGCAGTACTTC. This gives the protein CSVTLTGDEQYF.

Only one count was recorded for this clonotype. The genes are TRBV5-1 and TRBJ2-1; D possibly corresponds to TRBD2 (6 bases). CDR3 length: 16 residues. From germline, CDR1 is SGHRS and CDR2 YFSETQ. V was trimmed by 3 bases and J by 0 bases, leaving 13 bases between them. The CDR3 bases are TGCGCCAGCAGCTCGGGACTGGGGAGCTCCTACAATGAGCAGTTCTTC. Its protein is CASSSGLGSSYNEQFF.

The chain links TRBV7-6 to TRBJ2-1; D unclear. CDR1 and CDR2 from the germline V gene are SGHVS and FNYEAQ. This CDR3 comprises 14 residues. V was pared by 0 bases and J by 7 bases, with 10 bases between. The CDR3 here is CASSLAERANEQFF. The CDR3 DNA is TGTGCCAGCAGCTTAGCGGAGCGAGCTAATGAGCAGTTCTTC.

The rearrangement links TRBV20-1 to TRBJ1-5; D unclear. Germline V gene lookup returns CDR1 DFQATT and CDR2 SNEGSKA (reference sequence). V was pared by 5 bases and J by 0 bases, with 17 bases between. This CDR3 spans 16 amino acids. This CDR3 is CSAHLAGRNSNQPQHF. CDR3 sequence (DNA): TGCAGTGCTCATCTCGCCGGGAGGAATAGCAATCAGCCCCAGCATTTT.

CDR3 protein: CSARGGPYAQYF. The CDR3 coding sequence is TGCAGTGCTAGGGGAGGCCCTTATGCCCAGTACTTC. The rearrangement uses TRBV20-1 and TRBJ2-5, with D perhaps matching TRBD2 (6 bases). Germline-derived CDR1 and CDR2 are DFQATT and SNEGSKA (reference sequence). Trimming took off 3 bases at V and 9 bases at J, with 14 bases between the two ends. The CDR3 spans 12 residues.

V is TRBV20-1 and J is TRBJ1-1; TRBD1 matches at 7 bases. Germline values: CDR1 DFQATT, CDR2 SNEGSKA (reference sequence). J lost 4 bases, V lost 5 bases, and 13 bases had no gene match. The CDR3 consists of 15 residues. CDR3 bases: TGCAGTGCTTCCACGACAGGGACGCCCGGCACTGAAGCTTTCTTT. It translates to CSASTTGTPGTEAFF.

V and J are TRBV5-6 and TRBJ2-1; the D call may be TRBD1 or TRBD2 (5 bases each). The length of the CDR3 is 20 residues. Germline V gene sequence: CDR1 SGHDT, CDR2 YYEEEE. The V and J ends lost 0 bases and 12 bases respectively, with 34 bases between them. This CDR3 reads CASSLAGKGSGFVSHYGQFF. Here the CDR3 DNA reads TGTGCCAGCAGCTTGGCGGGGAAGGGGTCAGGGTTTGTATCCCATTATGGGCAGTTCTTC.

The chain has TRBV18 and TRBJ2-7; a weak D match, TRBD1 (5 bases). Trimming left V 3 bases short and J 3 bases short, with 18 bases between. The CDR3 spans 16 residues. Germline CDR1 reads KGHSH; CDR2 reads LQKENI. As DNA, the CDR3 is TGTGCCAGCTCACCGATGGGCAACAGGCGCTACTACGAGCAGTACTTC. Residues: CASSPMGNRRYYEQYF.

This chain uses TRBV20-1 with TRBJ2-5, with 8 bases aligning to TRBD2. With V trimmed by 5 bases and J by 2 bases, 7 bases remained unmatched. The germline gives CDR1 DFQATT, CDR2 SNEGSKA (reference sequence). The CDR3 is made up of 14 amino acids. The CDR3 reads CSALELAAQETQYF. CDR3 sequence (DNA): TGCAGTGCTCTAGAACTAGCGGCACAAGAGACCCAGTACTTC.

The V and J genes are TRBV10-3 and TRBJ2-5, with TRBD2 matching 12 bases. The V segment lost 6 bases and the J segment 5 bases; nucleotides outside the gene matches: 4. This CDR3 comprises 14 residues. Per the germline V gene, CDR1 is ENHRY and CDR2 is SYGVKD. The CDR3 protein is CAIRVTSGSETQYF. In nucleotides, the CDR3 is TGTGCCATCAGGGTGACTAGCGGGAGTGAGACCCAGTACTTC.

In its sample, this clonotype was seen once. CDR3 DNA sequence: TGTGCCAGCTCACCCAACGGACAGAGAATCGACGAGCAGTACTTC. Translated, it gives CASSPNGQRIDEQYF. This rearrangement joins TRBV18 to TRBJ2-7; possibly TRBD1 for D (6 bases). Germline CDR1 and CDR2: KGHSH and LQKENI. The V and J ends lost 3 bases and 5 bases respectively, with 17 bases between them. The CDR3 is 15 amino acids. The full variable domain, its missing parts supplied by reference TRBV18 and TRBJ2-7, is NAGVMQNPRHLVRRRGQEARLRCSPMKGHSHVYWYRQLPEEGLKFMVYLQKENIIDESGMPKERFSAEFPKEGPSILRIQQVVRGDSAAYFCASSPNGQRIDEQYFGPGTRLTVT.

V gene TRBV29-1 combines with J gene TRBJ1-2; D is ambiguous. Germline V gives CDR1 SQVTM, CDR2 ANQGSEA. The CDR3 contains 12 residues. The ends were cut back, 7 bases at V and 2 bases at J, with 11 bases in the middle. The CDR3 spells CSARTDNYGYTF. The CDR3 DNA follows: TGCAGCGCCCGGACGGACAACTATGGCTACACCTTC.